Detailed here is one TCR beta chain. The data belong to a study of blood T cell repertoires in COVID-19. The wider study: From T cells, B-cell-depleted T cells, or PBMCs came the material, which was cDNA or gDNA.

As processed by the authors: Amplified reference gene primers provided the basis for estimating nucleated cell counts. Here immunoSEQ multiplex PCR was the method, and the copy in TCRdb shows in-frame clones only, minus some. The V and J calls and clone size come from that table; D and trimming were worked out from the DNA. The table includes about 260,000 clones, 65% to 90% detected once. V shed 2 bases and J 6 bases; nucleotides not matched to a gene: 6. Germline-derived CDR1 and CDR2 are MGHRA and YSYEKL. This CDR3 has 14 residues. Material: peripheral blood. This TCR came from a man in his thirties or forties with active or convalescent COVID-19. The chain combines TRBV4-1 with TRBJ1-2; TRBD1 agrees at 7 bases. DNA for the CDR3: TGCGCCAGCAGCCAACCGACAGGGTTGGATGGCTACACCTTC. It codes for CASSQPTGLDGYTF.